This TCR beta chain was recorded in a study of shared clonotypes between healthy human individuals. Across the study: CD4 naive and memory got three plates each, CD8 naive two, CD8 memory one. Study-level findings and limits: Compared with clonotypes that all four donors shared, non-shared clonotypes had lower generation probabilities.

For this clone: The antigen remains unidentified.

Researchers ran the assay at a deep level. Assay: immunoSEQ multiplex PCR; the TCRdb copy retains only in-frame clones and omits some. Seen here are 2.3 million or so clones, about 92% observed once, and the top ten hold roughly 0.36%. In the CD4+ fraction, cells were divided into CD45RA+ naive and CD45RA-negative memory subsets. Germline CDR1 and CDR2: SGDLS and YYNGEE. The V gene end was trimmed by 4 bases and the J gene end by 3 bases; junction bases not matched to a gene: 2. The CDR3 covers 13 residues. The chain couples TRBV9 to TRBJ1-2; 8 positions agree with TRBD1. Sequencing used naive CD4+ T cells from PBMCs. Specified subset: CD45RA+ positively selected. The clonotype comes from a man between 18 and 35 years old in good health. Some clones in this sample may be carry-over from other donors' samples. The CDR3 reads CASSLGQDYGYTF. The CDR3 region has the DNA TGTGCCAGCAGCTTGGGACAGGACTATGGCTACACCTTC.